The 24 T cell receptor beta chains in this list originate from one sample, sequenced in a study of CD8 T cells in Susac syndrome. RNA in amounts of about 0.5 to 1 ug was reverse transcribed with random hexamers. TCRdb re-analysed the immunoSEQ multiplex PCR reads in MiXCR, keeping a single row per CDR3 protein. Here the sample spans about 80,000 distinct CDR3 sequences, over 75% being singletons. The sequenced sample was CD8+ T cells from PBMCs. These receptors were obtained from a human donor with multiple sclerosis.

The chain links TRBV7-3 to TRBJ2-2, with D unclear. V dropped 4 bases and J dropped 5 bases, with 5 bases sitting between them. Germline V lookup: CDR1 SGHTA, CDR2 FQGTGA. The CDR3 contains 12 residues. CDR3 DNA sequence: TGTGCCAGCAGCTCAGAGACCGGGGAGCTGTTTTTT. Translated: CASSSETGELFF.

The chain is built from TRBV5-1 and TRBJ2-7, with TRBD2 matching over 11 bases. Germline trimming cut 1 base from V and 0 bases from J; bases unmatched to any gene: 6. Germline V gene data show CDR1 as SGHRS and CDR2 as YFSETQ. The CDR3 has 17 amino acids. The CDR3 is CASSLPGLAGLSYEQYF. CDR3 in DNA: TGCGCCAGCAGCTTGCCCGGACTAGCGGGCCTCTCCTACGAGCAGTACTTC.

This chain connects TRBV6-6 to TRBJ2-5; D is uncertain. The CDR3 is made up of 13 amino acids. With 8 bases removed from V and 3 bases from J, the gap between germline ends came to 13 bases. The V gene's germline CDR1 is MNHNY and CDR2 SVGAGI (reference sequence). For the CDR3, the DNA is TGTGCCAGCGAAAAGGCGTGGGAAGAGACCCAGTACTTC. Encoded protein: CASEKAWEETQYF.

V usage is TRBV28 and J usage is TRBJ2-4; TRBD1 matches at 7 bases. The CDR3 has 14 amino acids. CDR1 and CDR2 (germline): MDHEN, SYDVKM. V lost 5 bases to trimming and J lost 5 bases; unmatched junction nucleotides: 6. As DNA, the CDR3 is TGTGCCAGCAGTCTGGGGACAGTTGAAAACATTCAGTACTTC. Protein product: CASSLGTVENIQYF.

The CDR3 DNA reads TGTGCCAGCAGTTTATCGGCAGTCTATAGCAATCAGCCCCAGCATTTT. This sequence encodes CASSLSAVYSNQPQHF. The J gene is TRBJ1-5, the V gene TRBV12-3 or TRBV12-4; D call uncertain. V gave up 2 bases and J gave up 0 bases, with 11 bases separating them. The CDR3 totals 16 residues.

This clonotype was detected only a few times. This chain connects TRBV5-6 to TRBJ1-6, with a tentative D call TRBD1 (5 bases). CDR1 and CDR2 from the germline V gene are SGHDT and YYEEEE. This CDR3 contains 16 residues. Trimming left V 0 bases short and J 0 bases short, with 7 bases between. The CDR3 sequence: CASSLGGSSYNSPLHF. In DNA, the CDR3 is TGTGCCAGCAGCTTGGGGGGGAGCTCCTATAATTCACCCCTCCACTTT.

CDR3 amino acids: CASSLSGVNEQFF. The CDR3 DNA follows: TGTGCCAGCAGCCTCTCGGGGGTTAATGAGCAGTTCTTC. The J gene is TRBJ2-1, the V gene TRBV9; tentative D call: TRBD2 (6 bases). The ends were cut back, 4 bases at V and 7 bases at J, with 12 bases in the middle. This CDR3 is built from 13 residues. Germline V CDR1 and CDR2: SGDLS, YYNGEE.

This chain links TRBV4-3 with TRBJ2-7, with 10 bases aligning to TRBD2. After removal of 2 bases from V and 4 bases from J, the junction contained 2 bases not matched to a gene. This CDR3 comprises 14 residues. The germline CDR1 and CDR2 sequences are LGHNA and YSLEER. The CDR3 protein is CASSQSSGSYEQYF. In DNA form, the CDR3 reads TGCGCCAGCAGCCAATCTAGCGGGAGTTACGAGCAGTACTTC.

V and J are TRBV6-1 and TRBJ1-2; tentatively, D is TRBD1 (6 bases). V lost 8 bases and J lost 3, with 13 bases in between. There are 13 residues in the CDR3. Germline V gives CDR1 MNHNS, CDR2 SASEGT. The CDR3 spells CASLDSYYYGYTF. Here the CDR3 DNA reads TGTGCCAGCCTGGACAGTTACTACTATGGCTACACCTTC.

This clonotype has more than one count but fewer than ten. The gene calls are TRBV9 and TRBJ2-2; 13 nucleotides line up with TRBD2. V gave up 3 bases and J gave up 7 bases; unmatched junction bases: 9. Germline CDR1 is SGDLS and CDR2 is YYNGEE. This CDR3 spans 17 amino acids. This CDR3 is CASSATGTSGMNGELFF. The CDR3 DNA sequence: TGTGCCAGCAGCGCGACCGGGACTAGCGGGATGAACGGGGAGCTGTTTTTT.

This clonotype was picked up a small number of times. The genes are TRBV5-1 and TRBJ1-5; TRBD1 matches 7 bases. V trimming: 0 bases; J trimming: 0 bases; junction bases outside the gene matches: 9. Germline V lookup: CDR1 SGHRS, CDR2 YFSETQ. The CDR3 covers 18 residues. In nucleotides, the CDR3 is TGCGCCAGCAGCTTGGGACAGGGCGGGCCTTATAGCAATCAGCCCCAGCATTTT. Amino acids: CASSLGQGGPYSNQPQHF.

The chain joins TRBV9 to TRBJ1-1, with 8 bases lining up with TRBD1. V dropped 3 bases and J dropped 4; count of bases not matched to a gene: 14. Germline V lookup: CDR1 SGDLS, CDR2 YYNGEE. The CDR3 is 17 residues long. CDR3 sequence: CASSATGVPGKGTEAFF. The CDR3 DNA reads as TGTGCCAGCAGCGCGACAGGGGTCCCGGGTAAGGGCACTGAAGCTTTCTTT.

The chain couples TRBV28 to TRBJ2-2; 9 bases agree with TRBD2. Per germline, CDR1 MDHEN and CDR2 SYDVKM. The CDR3 covers 16 residues. Unmatched junction bases numbered 4, after V lost 3 bases and J lost 2 bases. The CDR3 protein is CASSFGGGENTGELFF. CDR3 coding DNA: TGTGCCAGCAGTTTTGGCGGGGGGGAAAACACCGGGGAGCTGTTTTTT.

The chain recombines TRBV3-1 with TRBJ1-3, with TRBD1 as a possible D gene (6 bases). Trimming cost V 7 bases and J 2 bases, with 9 bases left between them. Germline V gene lookup returns CDR1 LGHDT and CDR2 YNNKEL (reference sequence). The CDR3 loop spans 13 amino acids. CDR3 coding DNA: TGTGCCAGCAATACAGGGACTGGAAACACCATATATTTT. Translated: CASNTGTGNTIYF.

This chain uses TRBV6-1 with TRBJ2-1; TRBD2 aligns across 11 bases. J lost 2 bases, V lost 9 bases, and 6 bases had no gene match. Germline values: CDR1 MNHNS, CDR2 SASEGT. The CDR3 is 15 residues long. CDR3 amino acids: CASPGLADAYNEQFF. The CDR3 coding sequence is TGTGCCAGTCCGGGACTAGCGGATGCCTACAATGAGCAGTTCTTC.

This chain links TRBV7-2 with TRBJ1-1; possibly TRBD1 for D (5 bases). V lost 2 bases and J lost 5, with 9 bases in between. The CDR3 consists of 13 residues. Germline V lookup: CDR1 SGHTA, CDR2 FQGNSA. CDR3 DNA: TGTGCCAGCAGCTTACTACAGGTGACTGAAGCTTTCTTT. Translated: CASSLLQVTEAFF.

The CDR3 bases are TGTGCCAGCAGTTTGTGGCAGGGGGCTATCGGGGAGCTGTTTTTT. Amino acids: CASSLWQGAIGELFF. The chain recombines TRBV27 with TRBJ2-2; TRBD1 agrees at 8 bases. Germline loops: CDR1 MNHEY, CDR2 SMNVEV (reference sequence). CDR3 size: 15 residues. J was trimmed by 7 bases and V by 3 bases; bases with no gene match: 7.

The V call is TRBV5-1, the J call TRBJ2-7; D remains ambiguous. Germline V gene sequence: CDR1 SGHRS, CDR2 YFSETQ. The CDR3 length is 13 residues. V dropped 0 bases and J dropped 5 bases, with 9 bases sitting between them. The CDR3 is CASSLALGNEQYF. The DNA for the CDR3 is TGCGCCAGCAGCTTGGCCCTGGGTAACGAGCAGTACTTC. Filled out from reference TRBV5-1 and TRBJ2-7, the complete variable domain reads KAGVTQTPRYLIKTRGQQVTLSCSPISGHRSVSWYQQTPGQGLQFLFEYFSETQRNKGNFPGRFSGRQFSNSRSEMNVSTLELGDSALYLCASSLALGNEQYFGPGTRLTVT.

CDR3: CASSLVVGPTYEQYF. The DNA for the CDR3 is TGCGCCAGCAGCTTGGTTGTAGGGCCGACCTACGAGCAGTACTTC. The chain joins TRBV5-1 to TRBJ2-7; D uncertain. CDR3 length: 15 residues. Germline V lookup: CDR1 SGHRS, CDR2 YFSETQ. V lost 0 bases and J lost 2, with 12 bases in between.

This clonotype is a singleton in its sample. The rearrangement joins TRBV4-1 to TRBJ1-6; D is perhaps TRBD1 (5 bases). The germline V and J ends were trimmed by 1 base and 11 bases, with 15 bases remaining between them. The CDR3 sequence is 15 residues long. Germline values: CDR1 MGHRA, CDR2 YSYEKL. The CDR3 nucleotides read TGCGCCAGCAGCCAAGTGACGGGGGTCAATGCACCCCTCCACTTT. The encoded protein is CASSQVTGVNAPLHF.

The rearrangement uses TRBV20-1 and TRBJ2-3; 11 bases match TRBD2. V was pared by 5 bases and J by 2 bases, with 9 bases of the junction left unmatched. The CDR3 covers 16 residues. Looked up from germline, CDR1 is DFQATT and CDR2 is SNEGSKA (reference sequence). The CDR3 bases are TGCAGTGCTCCAGATTGGACTAGCGGGTCCACAGATACGCAGTATTTT. It codes for CSAPDWTSGSTDTQYF.

This chain links TRBV2 with TRBJ2-7, with a weak D call TRBD2 (6 bases). This CDR3 is 16 amino acids long. V was pared by 2 bases and J by 3 bases, with 17 bases between. Germline CDR1 reads SNHLY; CDR2 reads FYNNEI. As DNA, the CDR3 is TGTGCCAGCAGTGAACCAAGGGCGGGAAGCAACTACGAGCAGTACTTC. It specifies CASSEPRAGSNYEQYF.

V gene TRBV2 combines with J gene TRBJ2-5; D unresolved. CDR1 is SNHLY, CDR2 FYNNEI, per germline. This CDR3 contains 15 residues. The V and J ends lost 1 base and 4 bases respectively, with 13 bases between them. The CDR3 nucleotides read TGTGCCAGCAGTGAAGTGTCGGGTAAACGAGAGACCCAGTACTTC. Its protein product is CASSEVSGKRETQYF.

This chain links TRBV19 with TRBJ2-7; D call uncertain. Germline CDR1 reads LNHDA; CDR2 reads SQIVND (reference sequence). Deletions cut 1 base from V and 1 base from J, with 5 bases between. This CDR3 spans 13 amino acids. For the CDR3, the DNA is TGTGCCAGTAGTATAGGGATATCCTACGAGCAGTACTTC. It is translated as CASSIGISYEQYF.